A selection of T cell receptor beta chains follows, all from one sample in a study of blood T cell repertoires in COVID-19. The protocol was immunoSEQ multiplex PCR, while the TCRdb copy is restricted to in-frame clones and leaves out a portion. The sample lists just under 350,000 clones; about 83% were seen once. The sample taken for sequencing was peripheral blood. The receptors shown here come from a man under 40 with active or convalescent COVID-19. Each CDR3 is given with its conserved first and last residue. A D gene is named only where the DNA matches it firmly. Clone size is shown for a subset of rows, as once, few, many or a class of expanded clone.

length: 15
J: TRBJ1-2
V: TRBV12-5
size: few
D: TRBD1
CDR3: CASGLPGQAYYGYTF
DNA: TGTGCTAGTGGTTTGCCGGGACAGGCCTATTATGGCTACACCTTC

length: 12
J: TRBJ2-3
V: TRBV7-9
size: .
D: .
CDR3: CASSPAADTQYF
DNA: TGTGCCAGCAGCCCCGCAGCAGATACGCAGTATTTT

length: 15
J: TRBJ1-6
V: TRBV5-1
size: .
D: TRBD1
CDR3: CASSLNTGGGSPLHF
DNA: TGCGCCAGCAGCTTGAACACAGGGGGCGGCTCACCCCTCCACTTT

length: 14
J: TRBJ2-7
V: TRBV7-9
size: .
D: TRBD2
CDR3: CASSSSGGSYEQYF
DNA: TGTGCCAGCAGCTCTAGCGGGGGGTCCTACGAGCAGTACTTC

length: 15
J: TRBJ1-1
V: TRBV9
size: few
D: .
CDR3: CASSVDGDSNTEAFF
DNA: TGTGCCAGCAGCGTAGACGGCGACTCGAACACTGAAGCTTTCTTT

length: 14
J: TRBJ1-4
V: TRBV27
size: .
D: .
CDR3: CASSLWQGGEKLFF
DNA: TGTGCCAGCAGTTTGTGGCAGGGCGGCGAAAAACTGTTTTTT

length: 17
J: TRBJ1-1
V: TRBV19
size: .
D: .
CDR3: CASSIGLVRGMNTEAFF
DNA: TGTGCCAGTAGTATAGGTTTGGTTAGGGGCATGAACACTGAAGCTTTCTTT

length: 14
J: TRBJ2-7
V: TRBV19
size: few
D: .
CDR3: CASSIGQRSYEQYF
DNA: TGTGCCAGTAGTATAGGGCAGCGATCCTACGAGCAGTACTTC

length: 18
J: TRBJ2-3
V: TRBV7-2
size: .
D: .
CDR3: CASSLSSSRRVGQDTQYF
DNA: TGTGCCAGCAGCTTAAGCAGTAGTCGGCGGGTGGGCCAAGATACGCAGTATTTT

length: 14
J: TRBJ2-5
V: TRBV4-2
size: .
D: .
CDR3: CASSQLSTGRTQYF
DNA: TGTGCCAGCAGCCAACTCAGCACGGGGAGAACCCAGTACTTC

length: 14
J: TRBJ1-4
V: TRBV6-2/TRBV6-3
size: .
D: .
CDR3: CASSYRSWAEKLFF
DNA: TGTGCCAGCAGTTACCGGTCGTGGGCTGAAAAACTGTTTTTT

length: 15
J: TRBJ2-7
V: TRBV2
size: .
D: .
CDR3: CASHLRGGGTYEQYF
DNA: TGTGCCAGCCACCTGCGGGGTGGGGGTACCTACGAGCAGTACTTC

length: 15
J: TRBJ2-1
V: TRBV6-5
size: .
D: TRBD2
CDR3: CASSYSSGGYNEQFF
DNA: TGTGCCAGCAGTTACAGTAGCGGGGGCTACAATGAGCAGTTCTTC

length: 15
J: TRBJ2-7
V: TRBV7-2
size: once
D: .
CDR3: CASSYPNSREVEQYF
DNA: TGTGCCAGCAGCTACCCGAATAGCAGGGAAGTCGAGCAGTACTTC

length: 14
J: TRBJ2-7
V: TRBV19
size: .
D: .
CDR3: CASSTGQGQYEQYF
DNA: TGTGCCAGCTCTACAGGTCAGGGTCAGTACGAGCAGTACTTC

length: 15
J: TRBJ2-4
V: TRBV28
size: .
D: TRBD2
CDR3: CASSALTSGINIQYF
DNA: TGTGCCAGCAGTGCCTTGACTAGCGGGATTAACATTCAGTACTTC

length: 16
J: TRBJ2-1
V: TRBV7-7
size: few
D: TRBD2
CDR3: CASSPAGLAGTNEQFF
DNA: TGTGCCAGCAGTCCAGCGGGGCTAGCGGGAACCAATGAGCAGTTCTTC

length: 14
J: TRBJ1-6
V: TRBV30
size: .
D: .
CDR3: CAWRYGTYNSPLHF
DNA: TGTGCCTGGAGGTACGGGACCTATAATTCACCCCTCCACTTT

length: 13
J: TRBJ2-5
V: TRBV6-4
size: few
D: TRBD1
CDR3: CASSRDREETQYF
DNA: TGTGCCAGCAGTCGGGACAGGGAAGAGACCCAGTACTTC

length: 15
J: TRBJ2-1
V: TRBV5-4
size: .
D: TRBD2
CDR3: CASSLQLAGDNEQFF
DNA: TGTGCCAGCAGCTTGCAACTAGCGGGCGACAATGAGCAGTTCTTC

length: 16
J: TRBJ2-7
V: TRBV4-3
size: .
D: .
CDR3: CASSQAVGSPSYEQYF
DNA: TGCGCCAGCAGCCAAGCCGTCGGGAGCCCCTCCTACGAGCAGTACTTC

length: 11
J: TRBJ1-1
V: TRBV30
size: .
D: .
CDR3: CAFRENTEAFF
DNA: TGTGCCTTTCGGGAAAACACTGAAGCTTTCTTT

length: 14
J: TRBJ1-1
V: TRBV4-3
size: .
D: .
CDR3: CASSPGEGNTEAFF
DNA: TGCGCCAGCAGCCCAGGAGAGGGAAACACTGAAGCTTTCTTT

length: 14
J: TRBJ2-5
V: TRBV7-2
size: .
D: .
CDR3: CASSLARAEETQYF
DNA: TGTGCCAGCAGCTTAGCCAGGGCTGAAGAGACCCAGTACTTC

length: 17
J: TRBJ1-5
V: TRBV4-1
size: .
D: .
CDR3: CASSQDSYRQGWQPQHF
DNA: TGCGCCAGCAGCCAAGATTCGTACCGGCAGGGGTGGCAGCCCCAGCATTTT

length: 16
J: TRBJ1-5
V: TRBV6-6
size: .
D: .
CDR3: CASSRQVSGDAQPQHF
DNA: TGTGCCAGCAGTCGACAGGTCTCAGGGGACGCGCAGCCCCAGCATTTT

length: 15
J: TRBJ2-3
V: TRBV7-3
size: few
D: .
CDR3: CASRLAPSGTDTQYF
DNA: TGTGCCAGCAGACTGGCCCCTAGCGGCACAGATACGCAGTATTTT

length: 15
J: TRBJ2-3
V: TRBV7-8
size: .
D: .
CDR3: CASSFLARSTDTQYF
DNA: TGTGCCAGCAGCTTCCTAGCGAGGAGCACAGATACGCAGTATTTT

length: 10
J: TRBJ1-2
V: TRBV12-3/TRBV12-4
size: .
D: .
CDR3: CASSLADTTF
DNA: TGTGCCAGCAGTTTGGCGGACACCACCTTC

length: 14
J: TRBJ1-4
V: TRBV11-2
size: .
D: .
CDR3: CASSLSATNEKLFF
DNA: TGTGCCAGCAGCTTATCAGCAACTAATGAAAAACTGTTTTTT

length: 13
J: TRBJ2-1
V: TRBV11-3
size: few
D: TRBD2
CDR3: CASSLDTPSGGFF
DNA: TGTGCCAGCAGCTTAGATACTCCTAGCGGGGGTTTCTTC

length: 15
J: TRBJ2-1
V: TRBV18
size: .
D: TRBD2
CDR3: CASSPGTSGSEEQFF
DNA: TGTGCCAGCTCCCCCGGGACTAGCGGGAGCGAAGAGCAGTTCTTC

length: 10
J: TRBJ2-2
V: TRBV30
size: few
D: .
CDR3: CAWGRGELFF
DNA: TGTGCCTGGGGCCGCGGGGAGCTGTTTTTT

length: 13
J: TRBJ1-2
V: TRBV19
size: .
D: .
CDR3: CASSTDTEYGYTF
DNA: TGTGCCAGTAGTACCGATACAGAGTATGGCTACACCTTC

length: 17
J: TRBJ2-6
V: TRBV21-1
size: .
D: .
CDR3: CASTPPTQESGANVLTF
DNA: TGTGCCAGCACCCCACCGACACAGGAATCTGGGGCCAACGTCCTGACTTTC

length: 15
J: TRBJ1-4
V: TRBV7-6
size: few
D: .
CDR3: CASSPYGVGNEKLFF
DNA: TGTGCCAGCAGCCCGTACGGGGTCGGTAATGAAAAACTGTTTTTT

length: 17
J: TRBJ1-4
V: TRBV5-6
size: .
D: .
CDR3: CASSLTKGGATNEKLFF
DNA: TGTGCCAGCAGCTTAACGAAAGGGGGGGCAACTAATGAAAAACTGTTTTTT

length: 13
J: TRBJ2-3
V: TRBV29-1
size: .
D: TRBD2
CDR3: CSVISGGQDTQYF
DNA: TGCAGCGTCATTAGCGGGGGCCAGGATACGCAGTATTTT

length: 14
J: TRBJ2-7
V: TRBV19
size: .
D: .
CDR3: CASSIGTTNYEQYF
DNA: TGTGCCAGTAGTATAGGTACTACTAACTACGAGCAGTACTTC

length: 16
J: TRBJ1-6
V: TRBV28
size: .
D: TRBD1
CDR3: CASRLTGGLGTSPLHF
DNA: TGTGCCAGCAGGCTTACAGGGGGCCTGGGGACTTCACCCCTCCACTTT